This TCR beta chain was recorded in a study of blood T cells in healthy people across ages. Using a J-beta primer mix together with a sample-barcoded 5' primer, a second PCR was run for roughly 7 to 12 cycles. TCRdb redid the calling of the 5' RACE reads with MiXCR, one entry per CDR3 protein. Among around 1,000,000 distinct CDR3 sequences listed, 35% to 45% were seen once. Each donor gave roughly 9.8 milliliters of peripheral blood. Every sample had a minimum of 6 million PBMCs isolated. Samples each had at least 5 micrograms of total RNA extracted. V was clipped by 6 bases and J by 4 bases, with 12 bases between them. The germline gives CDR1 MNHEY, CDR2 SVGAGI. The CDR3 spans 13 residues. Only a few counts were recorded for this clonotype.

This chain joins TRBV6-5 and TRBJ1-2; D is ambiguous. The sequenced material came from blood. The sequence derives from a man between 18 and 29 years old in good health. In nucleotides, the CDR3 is TGTGCCAGCAGACCCTCGGTCCTCTATGGCTACACCTTC. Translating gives CASRPSVLYGYTF.